The 15 T cell receptor beta chains below come from one sample, sequenced in a study of cytotoxic CD8 clonotypes in ibrutinib-treated CLL. The data were produced by immunoSEQ multiplex PCR, yet TCRdb's version contains in-frame clones alone and is incomplete. Among tens of thousands of clones listed, roughly two thirds were seen once. Sequenced material: PBMCs, taken after 12 months of ibrutinib treatment. Every receptor here comes from a human donor with chronic lymphocytic leukemia.

The rearrangement links TRBV5-4 to TRBJ1-4, with TRBD1 matching over 11 bases. Looked up from germline, CDR1 is SGHNT and CDR2 is YYREEE (reference sequence). The V gene end was trimmed by 4 bases and the J gene end by 8 bases; junction bases not matched to a gene: 10. CDR3 length equals 16 residues. This CDR3 reads CASSPGQGGFREKLFF. The CDR3 coding sequence is TGTGCCAGCAGCCCGGGACAGGGGGGTTTTCGGGAAAAACTGTTTTTT.

This clone has more than one count but fewer than ten. This chain links TRBV14 with TRBJ1-3; D not resolved. Germline-derived CDR1 and CDR2 are SGHDN and FVKESK. V gave up 1 base and J gave up 4 bases, with 17 bases separating them. The CDR3 is 17 residues long. This CDR3 is CASSQVVGSLNGNTIYF. CDR3 DNA sequence: TGTGCCAGCAGCCAAGTGGTCGGATCCTTGAACGGAAACACCATATATTTT. Filled out from reference TRBV14 and TRBJ1-3, the complete variable domain reads EAGVTQFPSHSVIEKGQTVTLRCDPISGHDNLYWYRRVMGKEIKFLLHFVKESKQDESGMPNNRFLAERTGGTYSTLKVQPAELEDSGVYFCASSQVVGSLNGNTIYFGEGSWLTVV.

The chain employs TRBV15 and TRBJ1-2; 7 bases map to TRBD1. The CDR3 is 18 residues long. Unmatched junction bases numbered 15, after V lost 0 bases and J lost 5 bases. Germline assignment: CDR1 LNHNV and CDR2 YYDKDF (reference sequence). Written as DNA, the CDR3 is TGTGCCACCAGCAGAGAGTACGACAGGGCAGTTGTAATGTATGGCTACACCTTC. Amino acid sequence: CATSREYDRAVVMYGYTF.

The chain carries TRBV28 and TRBJ1-5; D gene uncertain. Trimming took off 7 bases at V and 5 bases at J, with 9 bases between the two ends. CDR1 MDHEN and CDR2 SYDVKM come from the germline V gene. CDR3 size: 12 residues. The CDR3 coding sequence is TGTGCCAGCACCACCGTGGATCAGCCCCAGCATTTT. Residues: CASTTVDQPQHF. Based on the CDR3 plus reference TRBV28 and TRBJ1-5, the full variable domain is DVKVTQSSRYLVKRTGEKVFLECVQDMDHENMFWYRQDPGLGLRLIYFSYDVKMKEKGDIPEGYSVSREKKERFSLILESASTNQTSMYLCASTTVDQPQHFGDGTRLSIL.

This chain joins TRBV7-9 and TRBJ1-4; possible D gene TRBD1, 6 bases. The CDR3 covers 18 residues. Germline values: CDR1 SEHNR, CDR2 FQNEAQ (reference sequence). Trimming pared 3 bases from V and 9 bases from J, leaving 26 bases between. CDR3 nucleotide sequence: TGTGCCAGCAGCTTTGACAGGTGGGCCGAGCGGGCGGTGAAAAAACTGTTTTTT. It yields the protein CASSFDRWAERAVKKLFF.

CDR3 amino acids: CASSVALSGANVLTF. Here the CDR3 DNA reads TGTGCCAGCAGCGTAGCCCTCTCTGGGGCCAACGTCCTGACTTTC. The chain carries TRBV9 and TRBJ2-6; D is ambiguous. Germline assignment: CDR1 SGDLS and CDR2 YYNGEE. The CDR3 contains 15 residues. Trimming took off 0 bases at V and 0 bases at J, with 4 bases between the two ends.

V usage is TRBV10-3 and J usage is TRBJ2-7, with D unclear. The germline CDR1 and CDR2 sequences are ENHRY and SYGVKD. The CDR3 contains 14 residues. V was trimmed by 2 bases and J by 5 bases, leaving 13 bases between them. The CDR3 DNA sequence: TGTGCCATCAGTGAGGGGTACCCATGGGACGAGCAGTACTTC. This gives the protein CAISEGYPWDEQYF.

The J gene is TRBJ2-7, the V gene TRBV6-5; 9 bases are a match to TRBD2. With 0 bases clipped from V and 2 bases from J, the junction kept 2 bases outside the gene matches. CDR3 length: 15 residues. The germline gives CDR1 MNHEY, CDR2 SVGAGI. The CDR3 bases are TGTGCCAGCAGTTACTCGACTAGCGGAACCTACGAGCAGTACTTC. This encodes CASSYSTSGTYEQYF.

This chain connects TRBV30 to TRBJ2-7; TRBD2 agrees at 13 bases. The CDR3 extends over 13 amino acids. Germline CDR1 and CDR2: GTSNPN and SVGIG (reference sequence). J gave up 2 bases and V 7 bases, and 2 bases lay outside the gene matches. Written as DNA, the CDR3 is TGTGCCTCCGGGACTAGCGGGACCTACGAGCAGTACTTC. This sequence encodes CASGTSGTYEQYF.

Written as DNA, the CDR3 is TGTGCCAGCAGTTCCTTTAGACAGGGGCCGAGGACTAGCGGGACCACAGAGACCCAGTACTTC. Translating gives CASSSFRQGPRTSGTTETQYF. This chain links TRBV27 with TRBJ2-5, with 12 positions matching TRBD2. Trimming removed 4 bases from V and 4 bases from J; junction bases left unmatched: 22. CDR3 length: 21 residues. Germline values: CDR1 MNHEY, CDR2 SMNVEV (reference sequence).

This clone was seen only a few times. The V call is TRBV7-9, the J call TRBJ1-2; a possible D gene is TRBD1 (5 bases). Germline assignment: CDR1 SEHNR and CDR2 FQNEAQ (reference sequence). The V gene lost 0 bases and the J gene lost 7 bases, with 21 bases spanning the gap. The CDR3 runs to 17 residues. Here the CDR3 reads CASSLALGARGGFGYTF. The DNA of the CDR3 is TGTGCCAGCAGCTTAGCCCTCGGGGCCCGGGGAGGTTTTGGCTACACCTTC.

The rearrangement uses TRBV7-2 and TRBJ2-3; 8 bases are a match to TRBD1. The junction had 8 bases not matched to a gene; V was cut back by 1 base and J by 5 bases. The CDR3 loop spans 16 amino acids. CDR1 is SGHTA and CDR2 is FQGNSA in the germline V gene. As DNA, the CDR3 is TGTGCCAGCAGCTTAGTTATTCAGGGGGCGAAAGATACGCAGTATTTT. Translating gives CASSLVIQGAKDTQYF.

The CDR3 nucleotides read TGTGCCAGCAGTGCGGAGGGGTCACTAGCCAAAAACATTCAGTACTTC. Amino acids: CASSAEGSLAKNIQYF. The chain joins TRBV2 to TRBJ2-4, with D perhaps TRBD2 (6 bases). V lost 4 bases and J 0 bases, leaving 13 bases between the germline ends. Germline V gives CDR1 SNHLY, CDR2 FYNNEI. The CDR3 has 16 amino acids.

V usage is TRBV2 and J usage is TRBJ2-2; D is unresolved. From germline, CDR1 is SNHLY and CDR2 FYNNEI. The length of the CDR3 is 14 residues. V was trimmed by 3 bases and J by 7 bases, leaving 12 bases between them. This CDR3 reads CASSEESFGGELFF. CDR3 nucleotide sequence: TGTGCCAGCAGTGAGGAAAGCTTCGGCGGGGAGCTGTTTTTT.

There are a few counts of this clone. J is TRBJ1-5 and V is TRBV30; D is unclear. The CDR3 is made up of 13 amino acids. Germline values: CDR1 GTSNPN, CDR2 SVGIG (reference sequence). With 1 base removed from V and 7 bases from J, the gap between germline ends came to 11 bases. The CDR3 region is CAWSDGEGQPQHF. The CDR3 region has the DNA TGTGCCTGGAGTGATGGAGAAGGACAGCCCCAGCATTTT.